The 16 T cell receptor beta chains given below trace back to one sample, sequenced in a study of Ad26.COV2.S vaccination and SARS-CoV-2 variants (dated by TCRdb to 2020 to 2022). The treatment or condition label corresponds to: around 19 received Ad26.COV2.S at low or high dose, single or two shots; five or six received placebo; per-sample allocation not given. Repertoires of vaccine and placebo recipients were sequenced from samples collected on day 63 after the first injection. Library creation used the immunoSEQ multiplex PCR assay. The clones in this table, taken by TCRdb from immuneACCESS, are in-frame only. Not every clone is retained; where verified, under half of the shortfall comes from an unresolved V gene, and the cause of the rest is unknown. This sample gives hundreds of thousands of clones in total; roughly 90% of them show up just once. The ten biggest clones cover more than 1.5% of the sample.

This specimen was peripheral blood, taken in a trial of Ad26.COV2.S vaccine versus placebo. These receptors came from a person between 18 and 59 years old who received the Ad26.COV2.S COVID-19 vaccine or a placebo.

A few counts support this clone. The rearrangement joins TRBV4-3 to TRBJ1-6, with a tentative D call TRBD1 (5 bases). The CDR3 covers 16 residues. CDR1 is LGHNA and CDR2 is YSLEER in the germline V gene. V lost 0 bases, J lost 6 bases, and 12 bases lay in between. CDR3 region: CASSQDRQGGNSPLHF. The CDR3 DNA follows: TGCGCCAGCAGCCAAGATCGGCAGGGTGGTAATTCACCCCTCCACTTT.

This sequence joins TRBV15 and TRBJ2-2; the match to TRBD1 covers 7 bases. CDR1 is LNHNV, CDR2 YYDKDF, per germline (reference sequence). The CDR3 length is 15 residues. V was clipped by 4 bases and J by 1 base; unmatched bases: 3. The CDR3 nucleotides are TGTGCCACCAGCACTCGACAGGGGAACACCGGGGAGCTGTTTTTT. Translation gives CATSTRQGNTGELFF.

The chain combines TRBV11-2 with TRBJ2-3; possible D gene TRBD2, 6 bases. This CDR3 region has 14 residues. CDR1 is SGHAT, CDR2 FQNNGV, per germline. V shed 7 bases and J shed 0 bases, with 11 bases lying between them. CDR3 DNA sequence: TGTGCCAGCAACGGACTACGAAGCACAGATACGCAGTATTTT. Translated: CASNGLRSTDTQYF.

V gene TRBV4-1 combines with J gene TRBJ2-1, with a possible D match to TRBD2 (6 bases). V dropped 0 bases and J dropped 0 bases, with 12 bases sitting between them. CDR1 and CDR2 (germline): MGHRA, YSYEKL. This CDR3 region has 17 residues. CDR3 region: CASSQEAGGNSYNEQFF. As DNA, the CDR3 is TGCGCCAGCAGCCAAGAGGCTGGCGGGAACTCCTACAATGAGCAGTTCTTC.

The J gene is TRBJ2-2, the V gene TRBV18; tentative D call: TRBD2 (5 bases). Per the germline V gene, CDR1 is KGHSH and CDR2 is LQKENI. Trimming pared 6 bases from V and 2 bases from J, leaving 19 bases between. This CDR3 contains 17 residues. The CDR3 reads CASSDRGITLNTGELFF. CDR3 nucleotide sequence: TGTGCCAGCTCGGACCGAGGGATTACTCTAAACACCGGGGAGCTGTTTTTT.

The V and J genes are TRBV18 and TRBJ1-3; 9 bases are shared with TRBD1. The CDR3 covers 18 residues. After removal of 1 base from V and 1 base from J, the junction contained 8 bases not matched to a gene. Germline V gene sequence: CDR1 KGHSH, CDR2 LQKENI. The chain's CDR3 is CASSPQRGQGTSGNTIYF. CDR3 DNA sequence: TGTGCCAGCTCACCACAGCGGGGACAGGGAACGTCTGGAAACACCATATATTTT.

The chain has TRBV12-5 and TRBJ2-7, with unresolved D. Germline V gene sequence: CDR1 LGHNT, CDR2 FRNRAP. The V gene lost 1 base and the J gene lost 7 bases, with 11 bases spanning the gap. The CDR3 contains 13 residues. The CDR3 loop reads CASGLGPLFEQYF. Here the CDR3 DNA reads TGTGCTAGTGGTTTGGGGCCCCTCTTTGAGCAGTACTTC.

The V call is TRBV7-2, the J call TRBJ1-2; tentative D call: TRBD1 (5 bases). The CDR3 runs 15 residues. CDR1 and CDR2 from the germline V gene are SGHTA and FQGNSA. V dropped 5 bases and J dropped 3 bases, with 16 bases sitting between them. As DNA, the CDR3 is TGTGCCAGCAGCACCCGGCCGTTAGGGGACTATGGCTACACCTTC. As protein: CASSTRPLGDYGYTF. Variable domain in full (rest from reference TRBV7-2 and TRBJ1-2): GAGVSQSPSNKVTEKGKDVELRCDPISGHTALYWYRQSLGQGLEFLIYFQGNSAPDKSGLPSDRFSAERTGGSVSTLTIQRTQQEDSAVYLCASSTRPLGDYGYTFGSGTRLTVV.

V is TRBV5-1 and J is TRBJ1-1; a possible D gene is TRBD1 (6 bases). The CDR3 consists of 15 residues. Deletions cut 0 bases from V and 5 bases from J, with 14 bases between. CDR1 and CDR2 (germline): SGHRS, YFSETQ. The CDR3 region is CASSLGIQGNTEAFF. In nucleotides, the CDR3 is TGCGCCAGCAGCTTGGGGATACAGGGTAATACTGAAGCTTTCTTT. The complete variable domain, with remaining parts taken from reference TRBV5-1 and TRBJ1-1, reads KAGVTQTPRYLIKTRGQQVTLSCSPISGHRSVSWYQQTPGQGLQFLFEYFSETQRNKGNFPGRFSGRQFSNSRSEMNVSTLELGDSALYLCASSLGIQGNTEAFFGQGTRLTVV.

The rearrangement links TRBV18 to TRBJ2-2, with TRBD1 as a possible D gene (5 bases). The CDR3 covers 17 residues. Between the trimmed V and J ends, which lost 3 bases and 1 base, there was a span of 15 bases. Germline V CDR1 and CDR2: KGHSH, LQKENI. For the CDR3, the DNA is TGTGCCAGCTCACCGCCGAACAGGATGAGGAACACCGGGGAGCTGTTTTTT. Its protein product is CASSPPNRMRNTGELFF.

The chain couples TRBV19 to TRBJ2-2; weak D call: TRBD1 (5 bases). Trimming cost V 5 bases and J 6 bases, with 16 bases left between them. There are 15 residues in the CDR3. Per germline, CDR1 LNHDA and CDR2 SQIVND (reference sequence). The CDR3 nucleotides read TGTGCCAGTAGTTGGGGCAGTAGGGATCCCGGGGAGCTGTTTTTT. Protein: CASSWGSRDPGELFF.

The CDR3 coding sequence is TGTGCCAGCAGCCCAGACAGGGTGAACACAGATACGCAGTATTTT. Amino acid sequence: CASSPDRVNTDTQYF. The rearrangement joins TRBV7-9 to TRBJ2-3; the match to TRBD1 covers 7 bases. Losses at the gene ends were 5 bases for V and 2 bases for J; bases not matched to a gene: 7. Germline-derived CDR1 and CDR2 are SEHNR and FQNEAQ (reference sequence). This CDR3 contains 15 residues. The full variable domain, completed using reference TRBV7-9 and TRBJ2-3, is DTGVSQNPRHKITKRGQNVTFRCDPISEHNRLYWYRQTLGQGPEFLTYFQNEAQLEKSRLLSDRFSAERPKGSFSTLEIQRTEQGDSAMYLCASSPDRVNTDTQYFGPGTRLTVL.

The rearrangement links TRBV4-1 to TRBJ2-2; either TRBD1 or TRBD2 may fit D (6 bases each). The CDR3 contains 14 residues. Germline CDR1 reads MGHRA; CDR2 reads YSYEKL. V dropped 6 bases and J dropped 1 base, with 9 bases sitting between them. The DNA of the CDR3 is TGCGCCAGCAGGGGGGGACAGAACACCGGGGAGCTGTTTTTT. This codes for CASRGGQNTGELFF.

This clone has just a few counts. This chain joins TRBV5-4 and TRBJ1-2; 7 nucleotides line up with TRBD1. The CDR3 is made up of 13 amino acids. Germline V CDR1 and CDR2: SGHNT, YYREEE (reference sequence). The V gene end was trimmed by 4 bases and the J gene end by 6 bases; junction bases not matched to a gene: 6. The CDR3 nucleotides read TGTGCCAGCAGCACTGACAGGGTTGATGGCTACACCTTC. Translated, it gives CASSTDRVDGYTF. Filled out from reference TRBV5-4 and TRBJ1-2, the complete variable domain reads ETGVTQSPTHLIKTRGQQVTLRCSSQSGHNTVSWYQQALGQGPQFIFQYYREEENGRGNFPPRFSGLQFPNYSSELNVNALELDDSALYLCASSTDRVDGYTFGSGTRLTVV.

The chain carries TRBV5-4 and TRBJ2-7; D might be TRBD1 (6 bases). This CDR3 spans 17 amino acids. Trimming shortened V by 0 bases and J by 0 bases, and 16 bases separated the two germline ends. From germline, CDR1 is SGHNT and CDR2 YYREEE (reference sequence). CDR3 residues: CASSLVFPDSLSYEQYF. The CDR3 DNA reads TGTGCCAGCAGCTTGGTATTCCCGGACAGCCTCTCCTACGAGCAGTACTTC.

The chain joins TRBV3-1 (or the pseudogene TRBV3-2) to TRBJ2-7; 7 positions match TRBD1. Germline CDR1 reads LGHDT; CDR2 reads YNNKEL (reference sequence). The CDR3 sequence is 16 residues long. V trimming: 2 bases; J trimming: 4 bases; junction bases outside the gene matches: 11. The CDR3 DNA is TGTGCCAGCAGCCAACACGGACAGGCATGGGGATACGAGCAGTACTTC. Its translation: CASSQHGQAWGYEQYF.